These 29 T cell receptor beta chains were all obtained from the same sample, sequenced in a study of tumor-infiltrating lymphocytes in primary liver carcinoma. From around 500 ng of total RNA, TCR beta-specific cDNA was reverse-transcribed using a constant-region primer. Slightly modified ARM-PCR with three nested multiplex PCR rounds yielded TCR beta libraries. Forward primers for TRBV1-TRBV30 and a C-beta reverse primer served the first two PCR rounds, at roughly 10 cycles each. TCRdb re-called the multiplex PCR reads with MiXCR, one entry per CDR3 protein. The sample lists about 44,000 distinct CDR3 sequences; more than 60% were seen once. From about 19-30 mg of unsorted bulk tissue, DNA and RNA were co-extracted together. Sequenced: tumor-adjacent normal liver tissue. These receptors all come from a woman in her twenties or thirties with primary liver carcinoma and hepatitis B virus infection.

The chain couples TRBV11-1 to TRBJ2-5; D is unclear. The germline CDR1 and CDR2 sequences are SGHAT and FQDESV (reference sequence). V lost 1 base and J 4 bases, leaving 16 bases between the germline ends. The CDR3 consists of 16 residues. The CDR3 loop reads CASSLGLDASLETQYF. In nucleotides, the CDR3 is TGTGCCAGCAGCTTAGGATTGGACGCCTCACTAGAGACCCAGTACTTC. The full variable domain, its missing parts supplied by reference TRBV11-1 and TRBJ2-5, is EAEVAQSPRYKITEKSQAVAFWCDPISGHATLYWYRQILGQGPELLVQFQDESVVDDSQLPKDRFSAERLKGVDSTLKIQPAELGDSAMYLCASSLGLDASLETQYFGPGTRLLVL.

A note on this clonotype: A junction end diverges from the germline sequence, so it may reflect a read error. The rearrangement links TRBV6-5 to TRBJ1-5, with no clear D. Germline V gives CDR1 MNHEY, CDR2 SVGAGI. This CDR3 contains 15 residues. The CDR3 sequence: CAGSPRLLRNQPQHF. For the CDR3, the DNA is TGTGCCGGCAGTCCCCGACTGCTTAGGAATCAGCCCCAGCATTTT.

A remark on this clonotype: Here the CDR3 omits its conserved ending phenylalanine or tryptophan, so a read error is the likely source. The genes are TRBV7-8 and TRBJ2-3; 8 bases agree with TRBD2. Germline lookup yields CDR1 SGHVS and CDR2 FQNEAQ. The V and J ends lost 3 bases and 6 bases, in that order; junction bases with no gene match: 11. CDR3 length equals 16 residues. The CDR3 spells CASSLGAGVPGDTQYV. The CDR3 coding sequence is TGTGCCAGCAGCTTGGGAGCGGGGGTGCCTGGTGATACGCAGTATGTT.

This clonotype appeared many times. The gene calls are TRBV12-5 and TRBJ2-3; D is unresolved. The germline CDR1 and CDR2 sequences are LGHNT and FRNRAP. The V and J ends lost 5 bases and 3 bases respectively, with 9 bases between them. This CDR3 contains 13 residues. The CDR3 nucleotides are TGTGCTAGTGGTCCAGGCGCGACAGATACGCAGTATTTT. Protein product: CASGPGATDTQYF.

The DNA for the CDR3 is TGTGCCAGCAGACCACGACTAGCGGGAGAAAATGGGCAATTCTTC. Translated: CASRPRLAGENGQFF. V is TRBV6-6 and J is TRBJ2-1; 12 nucleotides match TRBD2. The CDR3 extends over 15 amino acids. V was pared by 6 bases and J by 16 bases, with 16 bases of the junction left unmatched. Germline V CDR1 and CDR2: MNHNY, SVGAGI (reference sequence).

Note on this clonotype: At one of its ends the junction is not consistent with the germline gene, which may arise from a read error. V is TRBV5-4 and J is TRBJ2-2, with a weak D call TRBD2 (6 bases). The CDR3 is 16 amino acids. Germline lookup yields CDR1 SGHNT and CDR2 YYREEE (reference sequence). Here the CDR3 DNA reads TGTACCAGCAGCAGCTCTGGAAGCGCTATCACCGGGGGGCTGTTTTTT. The encoded protein is CTSSSSGSAITGGLFF.

Concerning this clonotype: The germline gene is not matched at one end of the junction; a read error may be the cause. The genes are TRBV6-5 and TRBJ2-7, with D possibly matching TRBD2 (6 bases). Per the germline V gene, CDR1 is MNHEY and CDR2 is SVGAGI. The CDR3 extends over 17 amino acids. Written as DNA, the CDR3 is TGTGCCGGCAGTTACTCGACGCCGGGAGAGATCCACTACGAGCAGTACTTC. Translated: CAGSYSTPGEIHYEQYF.

There are many counts of this clonotype. The chain couples TRBV29-1 to TRBJ2-5; no definite D call. CDR3 length equals 12 residues. The V gene lost 7 bases and the J gene lost 2 bases, with 11 bases spanning the gap. Looked up from germline, CDR1 is SQVTM and CDR2 is ANQGSEA. DNA for the CDR3: TGCAGCGCCCGGGTCCAACAAGAGACCCAGTACTTC. Translated: CSARVQQETQYF.

The V call is TRBV29-1, the J call TRBJ1-5, with no clear D. Trimming removed 6 bases at V and 9 bases at J, with 18 bases between. The CDR3 loop spans 13 amino acids. Germline V lookup: CDR1 SQVTM, CDR2 ANQGSEA. In DNA form, the CDR3 reads TGCAGCGTCGCTCGAGACACCGGTCGGCCCCAGCATTTT. This gives the protein CSVARDTGRPQHF.

This clonotype was counted only a few times. At one end the junction does not follow the germline gene, possibly because of a read error. The chain uses TRBV5-1 and TRBJ1-2; possible D gene TRBD1, 5 bases. The germline CDR1 and CDR2 sequences are SGHRS and YFSETQ. CDR3 length: 13 residues. CDR3: CAISLGPEYGYTF. The CDR3 DNA is TGCGCCATCAGCTTGGGGCCCGAATATGGCTACACCTTC.

A remark on this clonotype: The junction shows a germline mismatch at one end, possibly a read error. This sequence joins TRBV11-2 and TRBJ2-1, with a weak D call TRBD2 (7 bases). The CDR3 contains 16 residues. CDR1 and CDR2 from the germline V gene are SGHAT and FQNNGV. CDR3 protein: CTGREGGTTSYNEEFF. CDR3 sequence (DNA): TGTACCGGCAGGGAGGGAGGGACAACCTCCTACAATGAGGAGTTCTTC.

The sample holds a few counts of this clonotype. In this CDR3 the conserved last residue, phenylalanine or tryptophan, is missing, so a read error is likely. The chain combines TRBV28 with TRBJ2-5, with D uncertain. The germline gives CDR1 MDHEN, CDR2 SYDVKM. Trimming took off 3 bases at V and 5 bases at J, with 16 bases between the two ends. The CDR3 is 15 residues long. The CDR3 is CASSLLRVSAETQYS. In nucleotides, the CDR3 is TGTGCCAGCAGTTTGCTCAGAGTCAGCGCGGAGACCCAGTACTCC.

Turning to this clonotype: Germline is not matched at one junction end, which may reflect a read error. The chain carries TRBV12-3 or TRBV12-4 and TRBJ2-5, with D perhaps given as TRBD1 or TRBD2 (5 bases each). This CDR3 has 16 amino acids. The CDR3 nucleotides are TGCGCCAGCAGATATTCCGGGACGGGGTGGATTCAGACCCAGTACTTC. Translating gives CASRYSGTGWIQTQYF.

This clonotype was recorded at least ten times. The chain uses TRBV6-5 and TRBJ2-5; TRBD2 aligns across 7 bases. The trim removed 2 bases at V and 5 bases at J, leaving 8 bases unmatched. In germline, CDR1 is MNHEY, CDR2 SVGAGI. The CDR3 contains 15 residues. The CDR3 region is CASSYLAGEGETQYF. CDR3 nucleotide sequence: TGTGCCAGCAGTTACCTTGCGGGGGAAGGGGAGACCCAGTACTTC.

The CDR3 here is CASSSGGLSYQYF. The CDR3 nucleotides are TGTGCCAGCAGCTCGGGAGGCCTCTCCTACCAGTACTTC. This chain links TRBV7-9 with TRBJ2-7, with 7 bases that match TRBD2. This CDR3 region has 13 residues. CDR1 and CDR2 (germline): SEHNR, FQNEAQ (reference sequence). With V trimmed by 4 bases and J by 10 bases, 10 bases remained unmatched.

This clonotype was detected ten times or more. This chain links TRBV28 with TRBJ2-1, with TRBD2 identical over 14 bases. CDR1 and CDR2 from the germline V gene are MDHEN and SYDVKM. V was clipped by 4 bases and J by 9 bases; unmatched bases: 8. This CDR3 has 16 residues. CDR3 loop: CASSYRTSGRLGEQFF. The CDR3 coding sequence is TGTGCCAGCAGTTACCGGACTAGCGGGAGGTTGGGTGAGCAGTTCTTC.

On this clonotype: A read error may account for a junction end that differs from germline. The chain joins TRBV4-1 to TRBJ2-7; TRBD2 matches 9 bases. The CDR3 consists of 16 residues. Germline V lookup: CDR1 MGHRA, CDR2 YSYEKL. In nucleotides, the CDR3 is TGCGCCGGCAGCCAAGAGGGGACTAGCAGCTTTTACGAGCAGTACTTC. Translated: CAGSQEGTSSFYEQYF.

This clonotype has ten or more counts. J is TRBJ2-3 and V is TRBV7-9, with D perhaps being TRBD1 or TRBD2 (6 bases each). The CDR3 extends over 12 amino acids. V lost 5 bases to trimming and J lost 5 bases, with 8 bases between them. CDR1 is SEHNR, CDR2 FQNEAQ, per germline (reference sequence). DNA for the CDR3: TGTGCCAGCAGCGGGGGGCTAGATACGCAGTATTTT. It translates to CASSGGLDTQYF.

Comments on this clonotype: Relative to the germline gene, one junction end is altered; a read error may explain this. This chain links TRBV6-6 with TRBJ2-1, with D unclear. The CDR3 runs 13 residues. Germline-derived CDR1 and CDR2 are MNHNY and SVGAGI (reference sequence). The CDR3 reads CVSSLYPGGEQFF. The CDR3 DNA reads as TGTGTCAGCAGTCTGTACCCCGGCGGTGAGCAGTTCTTC.

Regarding this clonotype: Just one base apart from a much larger clone, this may be a read error. This likely comes from a read error, as the CDR3 has no conserved phenylalanine or tryptophan at its end. J is TRBJ2-7 and V is TRBV28; possible D gene TRBD1, 5 bases. Trimming pared 3 bases from V and 2 bases from J, leaving 8 bases between. Per germline, CDR1 MDHEN and CDR2 SYDVKM. The CDR3 is made up of 13 amino acids. In nucleotides, the CDR3 is TGTGCCAGCAGTTTTGACAGTACCTACGAGCAGTACTTA. Protein product: CASSFDSTYEQYL.

On this clonotype: The CDR3 does not end in the conserved phenylalanine or tryptophan, so this is likely a read error. The chain links TRBV12-3 or TRBV12-4 to TRBJ1-2; 10 bases line up with TRBD1. Trimming cost V 6 bases and J 5 bases; bases outside gene matches: 15. This CDR3 has 17 residues. The CDR3 spells CASSLQGQGSLFYGYTS. For the CDR3, the DNA is TGTGCCAGCAGCCTCCAGGGACAGGGGTCCTTATTTTATGGCTACACCTCC.

Remarks on this clonotype: One end of the junction varies from germline; a read error may be responsible. The rearrangement uses TRBV5-1 and TRBJ2-2; maybe TRBD1 (6 bases). This CDR3 spans 17 amino acids. Germline V gene lookup returns CDR1 SGHRS and CDR2 YFSETQ. CDR3 coding DNA: TGCGCCAGCAGTTTGGGCCACCAGGACAGAGCGACCGGGGAGCTGTTTTTT. Its protein is CASSLGHQDRATGELFF. Drawing the rest from reference TRBV5-1 and TRBJ2-2, the complete variable domain is KAGVTQTPRYLIKTRGQQVTLSCSPISGHRSVSWYQQTPGQGLQFLFEYFSETQRNKGNFPGRFSGRQFSNSRSEMNVSTLELGDSALYLCASSLGHQDRATGELFFGEGSRLTVL.

Turning to this clonotype: One base away lies a much larger clone, so this may be a sequencing read error. The chain employs TRBV7-3 and TRBJ1-2, with 8 bases lining up with TRBD1. V lost 4 bases, J lost 9 bases, and 7 bases stayed unmatched. This CDR3 has 13 residues. Germline V gene data show CDR1 as SGHTA and CDR2 as FQGTGA. This CDR3 reads CASSSGGAKCYTF. The CDR3 DNA reads as TGTGCCAGCAGCTCAGGGGGCGCAAAATGCTACACCTTC.

As to this clonotype: The junction shows a germline mismatch at one end, possibly a read error. The V call is TRBV2, the J call TRBJ1-2; D uncertain. This CDR3 region has 14 residues. Germline V gene lookup returns CDR1 SNHLY and CDR2 FYNNEI. The CDR3 here is CASSVPPGDHGYTF. The CDR3 DNA reads TGCGCCAGCAGTGTACCCCCAGGCGACCATGGCTACACCTTC.

This clonotype was counted a few times. This could be a read error, since a much larger clone is one nucleotide away. The rearrangement joins TRBV14 to TRBJ2-3; 7 nucleotides match TRBD2. Germline V gene lookup returns CDR1 SGHDN and CDR2 FVKESK. The CDR3 has 16 residues. CDR3 in amino acids: CASGQRRTRSTDTQYF. The CDR3 DNA follows: TGTGCCAGCGGCCAAAGACGGACTAGAAGCACAGATACGCAGTATTTT.

Concerning this clonotype: A single base separates this from a much larger clone, so it may be a read error. The chain carries TRBV25-1 and TRBJ2-3; TRBD1 matches at 8 bases. CDR1 and CDR2 from the germline V gene are MGHDK and SYGVNS. Trimming took 8 bases from V and 4 from J; bases not matched to a gene: 11. This CDR3 is 15 amino acids long. CDR3 sequence reads: CASGANRGDADTQYF. The CDR3 DNA is TGTGCCAGCGGTGCGAACAGGGGGGACGCAGATACGCAGTATTTT. The variable domain in full, completed from reference TRBV25-1 and TRBJ2-3, reads EADIYQTPRYLVIGTGKKITLECSQTMGHDKMYWYQQDPGMELHLIHYSYGVNSTEKGDLSSESTVSRIRTEHFPLTLESARPSHTSQYLCASGANRGDADTQYFGPGTRLTVL.

On this clonotype itself: A junction boundary mismatches the germline segment, possibly from a read error. The chain is built from TRBV6-6 and TRBJ2-3; maybe TRBD2 (5 bases). Germline loops: CDR1 MNHNY, CDR2 SVGAGI (reference sequence). There are 14 residues in the CDR3. CDR3 DNA sequence: TGTGCCAGTCTAACTTGTGGGAGCGCAGATAAGCAGTATTTT. This encodes CASLTCGSADKQYF.

Regarding this clonotype: At one end, the junction sequence differs from germline, possibly due to a read error. The gene calls are TRBV11-3 and TRBJ2-4; TRBD1 aligns across 10 bases. CDR1 is SGHNT and CDR2 is YENEEA in the germline V gene. The CDR3 consists of 17 residues. The CDR3 loop is CASSLGTGAIRQNIQYF. The CDR3, as DNA: TGTGCCAGCAGTTTAGGGACAGGGGCCATTCGACAAAACATTCAGTACTTC.

As concerns this clonotype: A read error may produce the germline difference seen at one junction end. V and J are TRBV29-1 and TRBJ2-1; the D call may be TRBD1 or TRBD2 (7 bases each). Looked up from germline, CDR1 is SQVTM and CDR2 is ANQGSEA. There are 14 residues in the CDR3. CDR3 in DNA: TGCAGCGTTGCGGGGGGACAGCATTACAATGAGCAGTCCTTC. Translating gives CSVAGGQHYNEQSF.